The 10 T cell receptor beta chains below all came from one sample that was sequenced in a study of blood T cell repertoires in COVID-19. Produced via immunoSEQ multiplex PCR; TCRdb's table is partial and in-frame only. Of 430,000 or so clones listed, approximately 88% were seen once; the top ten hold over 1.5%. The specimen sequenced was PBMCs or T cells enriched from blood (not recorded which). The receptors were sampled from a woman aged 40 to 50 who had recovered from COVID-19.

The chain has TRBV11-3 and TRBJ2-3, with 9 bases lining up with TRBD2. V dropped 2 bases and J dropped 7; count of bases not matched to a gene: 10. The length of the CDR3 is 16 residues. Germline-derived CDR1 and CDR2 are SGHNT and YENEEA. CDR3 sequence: CASSLRGREGLYTQYF. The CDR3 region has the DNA TGTGCCAGCAGCTTAAGGGGGCGGGAGGGCCTATATACGCAGTATTTT. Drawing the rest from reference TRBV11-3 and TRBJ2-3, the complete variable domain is EAGVVQSPRYKIIEKKQPVAFWCNPISGHNTLYWYLQNLGQGPELLIRYENEEAVDDSQLPKDRFSAERLKGVDSTLKIQPAELGDSAVYLCASSLRGREGLYTQYFGPGTRLTVL.

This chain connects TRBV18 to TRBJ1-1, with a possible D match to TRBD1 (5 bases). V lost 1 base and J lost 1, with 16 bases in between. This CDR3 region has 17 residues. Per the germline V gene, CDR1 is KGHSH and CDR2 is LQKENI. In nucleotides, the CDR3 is TGTGCCAGCTCACCACGGGTTCCCGGGACTTCGAACACTGAAGCTTTCTTT. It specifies CASSPRVPGTSNTEAFF.

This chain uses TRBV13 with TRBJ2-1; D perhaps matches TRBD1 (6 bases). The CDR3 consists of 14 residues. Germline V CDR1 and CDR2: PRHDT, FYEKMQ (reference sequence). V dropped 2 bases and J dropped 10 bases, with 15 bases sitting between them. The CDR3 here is CASSLKSPRGEQFF. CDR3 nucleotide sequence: TGTGCCAGCAGCTTAAAATCCCCTAGGGGGGAGCAGTTCTTC.

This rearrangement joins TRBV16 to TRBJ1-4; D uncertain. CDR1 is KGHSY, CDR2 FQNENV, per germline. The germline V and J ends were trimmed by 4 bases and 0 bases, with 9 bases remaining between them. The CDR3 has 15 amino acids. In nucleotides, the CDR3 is TGTGCCAGCAGCCCTTCGCCGGCAACTAATGAAAAACTGTTTTTT. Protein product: CASSPSPATNEKLFF.

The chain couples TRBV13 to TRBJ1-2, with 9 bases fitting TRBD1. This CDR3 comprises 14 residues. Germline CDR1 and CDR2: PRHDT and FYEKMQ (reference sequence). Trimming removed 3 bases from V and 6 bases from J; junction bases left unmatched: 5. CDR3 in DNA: TGTGCCAGCAGCTTGGCGAGGACAGGGGATGGCTACACCTTC. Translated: CASSLARTGDGYTF.

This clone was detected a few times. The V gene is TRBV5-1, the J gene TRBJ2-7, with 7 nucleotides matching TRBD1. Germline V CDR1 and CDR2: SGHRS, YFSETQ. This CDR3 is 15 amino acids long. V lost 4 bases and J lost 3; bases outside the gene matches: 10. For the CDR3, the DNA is TGCGCCAGCAGCATATTGTCGGGACAGAGCTACGAGCAGTACTTC. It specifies CASSILSGQSYEQYF.

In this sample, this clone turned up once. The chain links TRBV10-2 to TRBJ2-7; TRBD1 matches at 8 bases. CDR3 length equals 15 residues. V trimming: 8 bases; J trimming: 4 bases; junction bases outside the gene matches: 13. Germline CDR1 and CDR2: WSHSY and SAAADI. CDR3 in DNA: TGCGCCAGCCCTGATCGGACAGGGAGTGATTACGAGCAGTACTTC. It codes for CASPDRTGSDYEQYF.

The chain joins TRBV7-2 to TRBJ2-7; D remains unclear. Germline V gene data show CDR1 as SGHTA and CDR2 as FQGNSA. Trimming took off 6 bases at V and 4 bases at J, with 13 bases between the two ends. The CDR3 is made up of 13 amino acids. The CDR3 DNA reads TGTGCCAGCAGTTCATCGACTCCTTACGAGCAGTACTTC. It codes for CASSSSTPYEQYF.

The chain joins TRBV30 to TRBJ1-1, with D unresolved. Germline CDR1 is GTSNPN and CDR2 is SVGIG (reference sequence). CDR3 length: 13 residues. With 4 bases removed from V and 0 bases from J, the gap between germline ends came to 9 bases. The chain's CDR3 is CAWKVEMNTEAFF. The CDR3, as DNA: TGTGCCTGGAAGGTGGAGATGAACACTGAAGCTTTCTTT. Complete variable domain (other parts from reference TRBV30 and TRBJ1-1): SQTIHQWPATLVQPVGSPLSLECTVEGTSNPNLYWYRQAAGRGLQLLFYSVGIGQISSEVPQNLSASRPQDRQFILSSKKLLLSDSGFYLCAWKVEMNTEAFFGQGTRLTVV.

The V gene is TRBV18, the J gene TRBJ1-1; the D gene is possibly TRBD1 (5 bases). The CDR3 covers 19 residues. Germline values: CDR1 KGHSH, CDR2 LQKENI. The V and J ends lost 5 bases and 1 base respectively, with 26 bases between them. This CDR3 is CASSGAFGTTPLANTEAFF. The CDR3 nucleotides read TGTGCCAGCTCAGGGGCATTTGGGACTACCCCCCTGGCGAACACTGAAGCTTTCTTT.